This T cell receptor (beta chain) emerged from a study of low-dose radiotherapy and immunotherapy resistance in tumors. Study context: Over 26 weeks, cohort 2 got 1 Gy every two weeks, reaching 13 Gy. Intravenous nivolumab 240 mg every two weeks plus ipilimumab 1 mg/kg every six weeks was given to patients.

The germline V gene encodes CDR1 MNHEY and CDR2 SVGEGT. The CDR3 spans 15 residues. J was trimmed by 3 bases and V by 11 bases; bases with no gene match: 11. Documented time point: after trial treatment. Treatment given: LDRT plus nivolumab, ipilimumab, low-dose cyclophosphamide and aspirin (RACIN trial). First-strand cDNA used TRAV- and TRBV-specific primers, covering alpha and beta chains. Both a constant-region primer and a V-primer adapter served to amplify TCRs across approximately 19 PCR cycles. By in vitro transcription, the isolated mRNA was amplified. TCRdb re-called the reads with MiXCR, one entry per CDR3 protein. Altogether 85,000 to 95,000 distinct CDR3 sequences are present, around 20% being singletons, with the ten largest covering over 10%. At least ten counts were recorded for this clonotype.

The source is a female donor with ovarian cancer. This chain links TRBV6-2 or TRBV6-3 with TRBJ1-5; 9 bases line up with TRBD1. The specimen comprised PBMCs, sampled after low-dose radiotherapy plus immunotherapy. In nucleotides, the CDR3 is TGTGCCGGCCCCGGGGGACAGGGTGCCAATCAGCCCCAGCATTTT. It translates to CAGPGGQGANQPQHF.